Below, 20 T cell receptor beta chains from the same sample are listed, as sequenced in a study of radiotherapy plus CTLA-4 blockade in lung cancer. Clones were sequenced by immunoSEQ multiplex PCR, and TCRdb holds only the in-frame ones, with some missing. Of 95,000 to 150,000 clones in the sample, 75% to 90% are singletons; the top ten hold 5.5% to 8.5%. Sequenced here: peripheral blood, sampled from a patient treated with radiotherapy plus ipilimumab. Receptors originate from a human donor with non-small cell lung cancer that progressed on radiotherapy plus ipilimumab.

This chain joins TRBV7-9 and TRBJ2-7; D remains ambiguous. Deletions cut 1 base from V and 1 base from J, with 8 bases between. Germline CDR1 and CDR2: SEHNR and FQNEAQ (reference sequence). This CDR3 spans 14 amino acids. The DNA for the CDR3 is TGTGCCAGCAGCTTAGGCGGAACTTCCTACGAGCAGTACTTC. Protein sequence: CASSLGGTSYEQYF. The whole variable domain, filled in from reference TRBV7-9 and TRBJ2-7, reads DTGVSQNPRHKITKRGQNVTFRCDPISEHNRLYWYRQTLGQGPEFLTYFQNEAQLEKSRLLSDRFSAERPKGSFSTLEIQRTEQGDSAMYLCASSLGGTSYEQYFGPGTRLTVT.

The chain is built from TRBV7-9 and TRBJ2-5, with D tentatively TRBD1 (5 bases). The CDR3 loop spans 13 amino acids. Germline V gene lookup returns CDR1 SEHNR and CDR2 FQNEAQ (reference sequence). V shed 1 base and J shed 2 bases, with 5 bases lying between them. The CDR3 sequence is CASSLGQQETQYF. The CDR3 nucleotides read TGTGCCAGCAGCTTAGGACAGCAAGAGACCCAGTACTTC.

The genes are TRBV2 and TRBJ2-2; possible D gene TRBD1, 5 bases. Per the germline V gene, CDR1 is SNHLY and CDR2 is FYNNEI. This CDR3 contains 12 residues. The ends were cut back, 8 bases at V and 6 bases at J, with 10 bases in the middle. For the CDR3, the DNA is TGTGCCAGCCATCTAGGGGCCGGGGAGCTGTTTTTT. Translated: CASHLGAGELFF.

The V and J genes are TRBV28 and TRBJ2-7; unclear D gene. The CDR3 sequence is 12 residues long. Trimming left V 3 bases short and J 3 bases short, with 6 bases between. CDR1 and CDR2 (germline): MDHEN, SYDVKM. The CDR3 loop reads CASSFSSYEQYF. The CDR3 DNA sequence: TGTGCCAGCAGTTTTAGTAGCTACGAGCAGTACTTC.

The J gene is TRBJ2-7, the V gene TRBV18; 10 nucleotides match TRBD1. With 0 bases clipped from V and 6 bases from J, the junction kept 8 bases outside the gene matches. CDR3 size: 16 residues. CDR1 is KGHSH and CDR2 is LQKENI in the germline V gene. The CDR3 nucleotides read TGTGCCAGCTCACCACCCCCGGGACAGGGGAATAGCGAGCAGTACTTC. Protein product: CASSPPPGQGNSEQYF.

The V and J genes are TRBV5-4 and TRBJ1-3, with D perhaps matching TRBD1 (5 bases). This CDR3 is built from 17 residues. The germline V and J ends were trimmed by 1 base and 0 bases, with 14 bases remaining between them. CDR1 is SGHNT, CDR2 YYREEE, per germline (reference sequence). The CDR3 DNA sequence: TGTGCCAGCAGCTTGAGTCTTCAGGGTACCTCTGGAAACACCATATATTTT. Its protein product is CASSLSLQGTSGNTIYF.

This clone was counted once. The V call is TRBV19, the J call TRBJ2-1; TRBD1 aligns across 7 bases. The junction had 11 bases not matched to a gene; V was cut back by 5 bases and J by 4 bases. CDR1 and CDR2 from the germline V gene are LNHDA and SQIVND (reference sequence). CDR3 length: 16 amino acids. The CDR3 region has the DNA TGTGCCAGTAGTCGGGAAACAGGGGCGCTATACAATGAGCAGTTCTTC. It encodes CASSRETGALYNEQFF.

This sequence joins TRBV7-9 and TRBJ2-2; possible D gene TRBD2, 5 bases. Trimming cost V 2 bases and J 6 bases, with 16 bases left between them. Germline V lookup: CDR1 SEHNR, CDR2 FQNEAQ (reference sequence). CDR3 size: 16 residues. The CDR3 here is CASSLWEGSVPGELFF. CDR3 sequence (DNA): TGTGCCAGCAGCTTATGGGAAGGTAGCGTCCCCGGGGAGCTGTTTTTT.

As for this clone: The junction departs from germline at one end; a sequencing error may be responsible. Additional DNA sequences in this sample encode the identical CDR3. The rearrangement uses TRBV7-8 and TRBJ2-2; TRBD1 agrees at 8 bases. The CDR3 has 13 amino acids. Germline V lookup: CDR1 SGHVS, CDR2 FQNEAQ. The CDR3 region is CASSDRGGGELFF. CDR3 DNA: TGTGCTAGCAGCGACAGGGGAGGCGGGGAGCTGTTTTTT. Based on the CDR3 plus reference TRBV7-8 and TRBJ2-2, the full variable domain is GAGVSQSPRYKVAKRGQDVALRCDPISGHVSLFWYQQALGQGPEFLTYFQNEAQLDKSGLPSDRFFAERPEGSVSTLKIQRTQQEDSAVYLCASSDRGGGELFFGEGSRLTVL.

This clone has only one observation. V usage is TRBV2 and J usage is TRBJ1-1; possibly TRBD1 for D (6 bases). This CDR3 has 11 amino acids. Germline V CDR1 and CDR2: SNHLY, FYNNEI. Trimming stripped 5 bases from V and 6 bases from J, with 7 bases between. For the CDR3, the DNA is TGTGCCAGCAGTCGGACAGCTGAAGCTTTCTTT. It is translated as CASSRTAEAFF.

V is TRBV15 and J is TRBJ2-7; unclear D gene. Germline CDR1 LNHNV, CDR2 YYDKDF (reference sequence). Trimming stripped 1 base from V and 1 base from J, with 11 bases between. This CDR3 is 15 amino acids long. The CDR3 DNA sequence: TGTGCCACCAGCAGAGGGAGAGAACTATCCTACGAGCAGTACTTC. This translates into CATSRGRELSYEQYF.

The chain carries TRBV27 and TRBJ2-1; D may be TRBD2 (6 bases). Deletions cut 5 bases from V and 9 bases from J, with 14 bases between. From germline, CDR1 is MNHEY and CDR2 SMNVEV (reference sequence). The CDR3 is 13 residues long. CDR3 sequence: CASSGGWGVEQFF. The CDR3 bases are TGTGCCAGCAGTGGGGGGTGGGGGGTTGAGCAGTTCTTC.

The CDR3 sequence: CASSHRGSYNEQFF. CDR3 sequence (DNA): TGTGCCAGTAGTCACCGTGGTTCCTACAATGAGCAGTTCTTC. The chain has TRBV19 and TRBJ2-1; no definite D call. This CDR3 contains 14 residues. V lost 5 bases and J 1 base, leaving 9 bases between the germline ends. Germline values: CDR1 LNHDA, CDR2 SQIVND (reference sequence).

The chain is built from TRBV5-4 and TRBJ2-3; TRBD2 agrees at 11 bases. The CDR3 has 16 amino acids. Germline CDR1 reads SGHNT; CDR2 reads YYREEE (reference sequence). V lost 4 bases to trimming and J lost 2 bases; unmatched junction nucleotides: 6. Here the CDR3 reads CASSHRLAGHTDTQYF. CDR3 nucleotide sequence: TGTGCCAGCAGCCATAGACTAGCGGGACACACAGATACGCAGTATTTT.

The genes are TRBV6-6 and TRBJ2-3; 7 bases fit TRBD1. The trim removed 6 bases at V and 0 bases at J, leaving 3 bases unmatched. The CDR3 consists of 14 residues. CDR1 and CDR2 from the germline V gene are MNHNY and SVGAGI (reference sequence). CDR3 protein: CASSGQVSTDTQYF. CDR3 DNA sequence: TGTGCCAGCAGCGGACAGGTCAGCACAGATACGCAGTATTTT.

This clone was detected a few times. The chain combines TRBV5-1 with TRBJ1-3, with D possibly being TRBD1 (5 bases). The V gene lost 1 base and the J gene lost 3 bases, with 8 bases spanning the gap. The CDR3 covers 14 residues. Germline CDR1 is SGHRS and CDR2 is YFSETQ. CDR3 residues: CASSLSGLGNTIYF. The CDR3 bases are TGCGCCAGCAGCTTGTCAGGGCTTGGAAACACCATATATTTT.

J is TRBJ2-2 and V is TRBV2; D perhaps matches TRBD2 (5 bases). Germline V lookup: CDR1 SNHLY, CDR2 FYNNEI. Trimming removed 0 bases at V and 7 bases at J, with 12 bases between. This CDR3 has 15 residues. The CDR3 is CASSEAVGGGGELFF. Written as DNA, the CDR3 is TGTGCCAGCAGTGAAGCCGTCGGAGGTGGCGGGGAGCTGTTTTTT.

CDR3 nucleotide sequence: TGTGCCAGTAGTATAGAGGGACAGCTAAATCAGCCCCAGCATTTT. As protein: CASSIEGQLNQPQHF. This chain uses TRBV19 with TRBJ1-5; 7 bases map to TRBD1. There are 15 residues in the CDR3. V was clipped by 0 bases and J by 4 bases; unmatched bases: 3. CDR1 and CDR2 (germline): LNHDA, SQIVND (reference sequence). The variable domain in full, completed from reference TRBV19 and TRBJ1-5, reads DGGITQSPKYLFRKEGQNVTLSCEQNLNHDAMYWYRQDPGQGLRLIYYSQIVNDFQKGDIAEGYSVSREKKESFPLTVTSAQKNPTAFYLCASSIEGQLNQPQHFGDGTRLSIL.

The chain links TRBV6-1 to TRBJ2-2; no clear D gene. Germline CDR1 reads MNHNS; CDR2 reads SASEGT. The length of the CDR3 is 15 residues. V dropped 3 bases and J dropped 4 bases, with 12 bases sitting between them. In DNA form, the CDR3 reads TGTGCCAGCAGTGAGAGACTCCTGGGCACCGGGGAGCTGTTTTTT. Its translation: CASSERLLGTGELFF.

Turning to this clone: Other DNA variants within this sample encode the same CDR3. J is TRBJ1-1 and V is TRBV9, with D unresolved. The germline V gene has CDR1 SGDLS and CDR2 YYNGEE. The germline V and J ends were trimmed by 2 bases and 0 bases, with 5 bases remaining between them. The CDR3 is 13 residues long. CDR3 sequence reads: CASSVALNTEAFF. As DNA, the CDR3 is TGTGCCAGCAGCGTGGCTCTGAACACTGAAGCTTTCTTT.